This passage covers 14 T cell receptor beta chains from one sample sequenced in a study of blood T cell repertoires in COVID-19. The table came from immunoSEQ multiplex PCR; TCRdb's copy has only in-frame clones and leaves some out. The data hold 150,000 or so clones, with 84% observed a single time. Sequencing was performed on peripheral blood. All receptors derive from a woman in her fifties or sixties in a cohort sampled during active or convalescent COVID-19.

The V call is TRBV7-2, the J call TRBJ2-5; 11 positions match TRBD2. Germline V gives CDR1 SGHTA, CDR2 FQGNSA. CDR3 length equals 16 residues. V dropped 2 bases and J dropped 5; count of bases not matched to a gene: 7. CDR3 sequence reads: CASSLNSGGAGETQYF. The CDR3 DNA sequence: TGTGCCAGCAGCTTAAATAGCGGGGGGGCCGGTGAGACCCAGTACTTC.

This clone appeared a few times. The chain uses TRBV7-9 and TRBJ1-2, with D possibly TRBD1 on 6 matching bases. There are 13 residues in the CDR3. V was cut by 10 bases and J by 5 bases, with 17 bases left in between. Germline values: CDR1 SEHNR, CDR2 FQNEAQ (reference sequence). CDR3 protein: CATPGGAGYGYTF. In DNA form, the CDR3 reads TGTGCCACCCCGGGGGGGGCAGGGTATGGCTACACCTTC. Supplemented by reference TRBV7-9 and TRBJ1-2, the full variable domain reads DTGVSQNPRHKITKRGQNVTFRCDPISEHNRLYWYRQTLGQGPEFLTYFQNEAQLEKSRLLSDRFSAERPKGSFSTLEIQRTEQGDSAMYLCATPGGAGYGYTFGSGTRLTVV.

The CDR3 DNA is TGTGCCACCAGTGATTCGGAGGGACTCGGCCATACGCAGTATTTT. This codes for CATSDSEGLGHTQYF. The V call is TRBV24-1, the J call TRBJ2-3, with a tentative D call TRBD2 (6 bases). The CDR3 has 15 amino acids. Germline CDR1 is KGHDR and CDR2 is SFDVKD. V was pared by 2 bases and J by 7 bases, with 15 bases between.

The chain has TRBV7-9 and TRBJ1-4; 7 nucleotides line up with TRBD1. The CDR3 covers 14 residues. V was clipped by 8 bases and J by 6 bases; unmatched bases: 9. CDR1 and CDR2 from the germline V gene are SEHNR and FQNEAQ (reference sequence). DNA for the CDR3: TGTGCCAGCGGAGGGGGCGTATCGCATGAAAAACTGTTTTTT. It codes for CASGGGVSHEKLFF. Complete variable domain (other parts from reference TRBV7-9 and TRBJ1-4): DTGVSQNPRHKITKRGQNVTFRCDPISEHNRLYWYRQTLGQGPEFLTYFQNEAQLEKSRLLSDRFSAERPKGSFSTLEIQRTEQGDSAMYLCASGGGVSHEKLFFGSGTQLSVL.

V usage is TRBV16 and J usage is TRBJ2-7; D remains unclear. In germline, CDR1 is KGHSY, CDR2 FQNENV. Between the trimmed V and J ends, which lost 2 bases and 8 bases, there was a span of 13 bases. The CDR3 is 13 amino acids. The CDR3 DNA follows: TGTGCCAGCAGCCAACCCGAATCTACGAAGCAGTACTTC. Amino acids: CASSQPESTKQYF.

The rearrangement joins TRBV3-1 (or the pseudogene TRBV3-2) to TRBJ1-6, with TRBD1 as a possible D gene (6 bases). The CDR3 consists of 12 residues. CDR1 and CDR2 (germline): LGHDT, YNNKEL (reference sequence). Between the trimmed V and J ends, which lost 5 bases and 15 bases, there was a span of 14 bases. This CDR3 reads CASSSTNRDLHF. Here the CDR3 DNA reads TGTGCCAGCAGCTCCACGAACAGGGACCTCCACTTT.

In DNA, the CDR3 is TGTGCCACCAGTGCCCCGGGACAGGGTTCGAACACCGGGGAGCTGTTTTTT. Its protein is CATSAPGQGSNTGELFF. The rearrangement joins TRBV24-1 to TRBJ2-2; the match to TRBD1 covers 9 bases. The CDR3 extends over 17 amino acids. Germline CDR1 KGHDR, CDR2 SFDVKD. The junction had 6 bases not matched to a gene; V was cut back by 5 bases and J by 0 bases.

J is TRBJ2-2 and V is TRBV7-2; D is undetermined. Germline V lookup: CDR1 SGHTA, CDR2 FQGNSA. Trimming took 1 base from V and 3 from J, leaving 9 bases between them. This CDR3 has 15 amino acids. CDR3 amino acids: CASSLGQRYTGELFF. The CDR3, as DNA: TGTGCCAGCAGCTTAGGACAAAGATACACCGGGGAGCTGTTTTTT.

This chain links TRBV5-1 with TRBJ2-7; D not certain. Germline lookup yields CDR1 SGHRS and CDR2 YFSETQ. Trimming took off 4 bases at V and 0 bases at J, with 17 bases between the two ends. The CDR3 consists of 16 residues. CDR3 in DNA: TGCGCCAGCAGCGCGGCGGTCGATAGCCTCTCCTACGAGCAGTACTTC. Amino acid sequence: CASSAAVDSLSYEQYF.

V usage is TRBV3-1 (or the pseudogene TRBV3-2) and J usage is TRBJ1-1; D is unresolved. Trimming shortened V by 2 bases and J by 4 bases, and 5 bases separated the two germline ends. In germline, CDR1 is LGHDT, CDR2 YNNKEL (reference sequence). There are 12 residues in the CDR3. The CDR3 DNA follows: TGTGCCAGCAGCCAACTAAGCACTGAAGCTTTCTTT. Protein sequence: CASSQLSTEAFF.

The chain has TRBV2 and TRBJ2-5; 13 bases fit TRBD2. The germline CDR1 and CDR2 sequences are SNHLY and FYNNEI. The V segment lost 3 bases and the J segment 5 bases; nucleotides outside the gene matches: 6. The CDR3 is 16 residues long. This CDR3 is CASSEVGLAGRETQYF. The DNA for the CDR3 is TGTGCCAGCAGTGAGGTGGGACTAGCGGGGCGGGAGACCCAGTACTTC.

The rearrangement links TRBV19 to TRBJ2-2, with a possible D match to TRBD1 (5 bases). Germline CDR1 LNHDA, CDR2 SQIVND (reference sequence). The V end was cut by 7 bases, the J end by 2 bases, with 17 bases between. The CDR3 runs 16 residues. The CDR3 here is CASTKDRRFNTGELFF. CDR3 bases: TGTGCCAGTACCAAAGACAGAAGGTTTAACACCGGGGAGCTGTTTTTT.

V gene TRBV6-2 or TRBV6-3 combines with J gene TRBJ1-6; perhaps TRBD1 as D (5 bases). The germline CDR1 and CDR2 sequences are MNHEY and SVGEGT. The CDR3 is made up of 14 amino acids. V dropped 2 bases and J dropped 6 bases, with 8 bases sitting between them. The CDR3 DNA reads TGTGCCAGCAGTTACGGGACTCCTAATTCACCCCTCCACTTT. This encodes CASSYGTPNSPLHF.

The chain has TRBV10-3 and TRBJ2-7, with 7 bases aligning to TRBD1. The CDR3 runs 17 residues. CDR1 and CDR2 from the germline V gene are ENHRY and SYGVKD. The ends lost 4 bases at V and 5 bases at J; junction bases unmatched: 17. CDR3 sequence: CAISGGKRTGVGDEQYF. The CDR3 nucleotides read TGTGCCATCAGTGGGGGAAAAAGAACAGGGGTAGGGGACGAGCAGTACTTC.